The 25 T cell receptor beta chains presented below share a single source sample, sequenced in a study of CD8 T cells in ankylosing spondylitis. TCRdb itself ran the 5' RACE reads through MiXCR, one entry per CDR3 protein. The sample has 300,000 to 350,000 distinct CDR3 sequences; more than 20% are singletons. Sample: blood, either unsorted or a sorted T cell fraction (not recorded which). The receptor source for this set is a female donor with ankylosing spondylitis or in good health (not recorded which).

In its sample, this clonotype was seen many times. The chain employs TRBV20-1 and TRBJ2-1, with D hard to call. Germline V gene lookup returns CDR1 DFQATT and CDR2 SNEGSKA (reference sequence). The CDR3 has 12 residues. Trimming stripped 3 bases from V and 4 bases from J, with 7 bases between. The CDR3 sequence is CSASPDYNEQFF. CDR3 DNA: TGCAGTGCTAGTCCTGATTACAATGAGCAGTTCTTC.

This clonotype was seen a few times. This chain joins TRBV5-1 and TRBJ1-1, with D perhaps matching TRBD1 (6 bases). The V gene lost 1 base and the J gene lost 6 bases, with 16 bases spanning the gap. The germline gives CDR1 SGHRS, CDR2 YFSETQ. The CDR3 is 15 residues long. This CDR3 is CASSLQTGDNSEAFF. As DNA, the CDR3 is TGCGCCAGCAGCTTGCAAACCGGGGACAACTCTGAAGCTTTCTTT.

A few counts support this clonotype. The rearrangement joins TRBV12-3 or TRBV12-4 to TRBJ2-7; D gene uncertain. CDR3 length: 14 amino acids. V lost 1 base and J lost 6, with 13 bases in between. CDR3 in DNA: TGTGCCAGCAGTTTAGGCCGACGGAGAGGCGAGCAGTACTTC. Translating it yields CASSLGRRRGEQYF.

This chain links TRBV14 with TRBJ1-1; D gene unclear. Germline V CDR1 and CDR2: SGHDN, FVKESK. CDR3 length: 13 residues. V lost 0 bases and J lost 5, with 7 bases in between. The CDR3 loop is CASSQDLLTEAFF. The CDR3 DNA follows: TGTGCCAGCAGCCAAGATCTGCTGACTGAAGCTTTCTTT.

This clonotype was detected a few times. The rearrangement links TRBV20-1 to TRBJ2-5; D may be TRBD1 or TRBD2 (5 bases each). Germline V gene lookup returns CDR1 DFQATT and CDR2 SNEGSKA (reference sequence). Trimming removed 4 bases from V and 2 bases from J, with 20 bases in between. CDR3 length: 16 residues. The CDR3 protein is CSAKPPGRGYQETQYF. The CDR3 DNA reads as TGCAGTGCTAAACCCCCGGGACGAGGGTATCAAGAGACCCAGTACTTC.

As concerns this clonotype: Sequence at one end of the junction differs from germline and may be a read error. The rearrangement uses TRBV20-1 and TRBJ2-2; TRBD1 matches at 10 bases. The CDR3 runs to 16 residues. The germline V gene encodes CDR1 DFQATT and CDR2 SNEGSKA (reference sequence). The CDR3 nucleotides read TGCAGTGCTAGAGATCCGGGACAGGGGAACGCCGGGGAGCTGTTTTTT. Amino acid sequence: CSARDPGQGNAGELFF.

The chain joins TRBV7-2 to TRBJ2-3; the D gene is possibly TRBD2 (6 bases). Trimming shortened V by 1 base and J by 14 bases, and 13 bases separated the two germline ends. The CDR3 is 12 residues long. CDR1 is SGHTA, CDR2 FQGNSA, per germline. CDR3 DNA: TGTGCCAGCAGCTTAGATACGGGAGTGCGGTATTTT. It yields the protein CASSLDTGVRYF.

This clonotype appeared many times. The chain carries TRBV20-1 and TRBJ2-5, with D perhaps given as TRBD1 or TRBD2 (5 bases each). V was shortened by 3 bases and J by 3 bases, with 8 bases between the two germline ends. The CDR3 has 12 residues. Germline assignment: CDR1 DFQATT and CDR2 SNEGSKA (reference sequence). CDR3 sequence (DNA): TGCAGTGCTAGTAGAGGGGAAGAGACCCAGTACTTC. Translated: CSASRGEETQYF.

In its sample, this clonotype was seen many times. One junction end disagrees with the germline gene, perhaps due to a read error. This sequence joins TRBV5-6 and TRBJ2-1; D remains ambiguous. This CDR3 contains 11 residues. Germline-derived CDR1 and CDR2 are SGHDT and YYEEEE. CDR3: CASSLEAVVIF. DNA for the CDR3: TGTGCCAGCAGCTTGGAGGCAGTGGTGATCTTC.

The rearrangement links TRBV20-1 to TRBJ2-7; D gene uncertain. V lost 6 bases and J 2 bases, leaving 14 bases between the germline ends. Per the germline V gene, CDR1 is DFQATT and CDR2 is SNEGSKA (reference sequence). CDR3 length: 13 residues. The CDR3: CSAEPGLTYEQYF. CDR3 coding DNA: TGCAGTGCGGAACCCGGGCTTACCTACGAGCAGTACTTC.

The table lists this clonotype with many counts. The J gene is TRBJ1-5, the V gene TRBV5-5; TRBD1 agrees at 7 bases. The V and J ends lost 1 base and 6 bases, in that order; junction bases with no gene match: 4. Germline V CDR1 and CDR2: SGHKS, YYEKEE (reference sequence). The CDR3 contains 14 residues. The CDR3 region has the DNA TGTGCCAGCAGCTTGACAGGGGTAGTTCAGCCCCAGCATTTT. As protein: CASSLTGVVQPQHF.

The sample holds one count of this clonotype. The CDR3 sequence: CASSQSGGAGTQYF. The CDR3, as DNA: TGTGCCAGCAGCCAGAGCGGGGGGGCAGGTACGCAGTATTTT. The chain uses TRBV11-2 and TRBJ2-3; 10 bases map to TRBD2. There are 14 residues in the CDR3. Per germline, CDR1 SGHAT and CDR2 FQNNGV. V lost 5 bases to trimming and J lost 8 bases; unmatched junction nucleotides: 7.

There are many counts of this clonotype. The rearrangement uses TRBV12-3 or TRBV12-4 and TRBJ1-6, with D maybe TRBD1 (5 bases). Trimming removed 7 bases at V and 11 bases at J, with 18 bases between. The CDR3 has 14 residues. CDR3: CASTRGVGPTPLHF. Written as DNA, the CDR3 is TGTGCCAGCACCCGGGGGGTTGGTCCCACACCCCTCCACTTT.

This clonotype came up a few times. The CDR3 reads CASSRQLSSYNEQFF. CDR3 DNA sequence: TGTGCCAGCTCACGTCAACTGAGCTCCTACAATGAGCAGTTCTTC. V usage is TRBV18 and J usage is TRBJ2-1; no reliable D call. V was trimmed by 4 bases and J by 0 bases, leaving 10 bases between them. The CDR3 runs to 15 residues. From germline, CDR1 is KGHSH and CDR2 LQKENI.

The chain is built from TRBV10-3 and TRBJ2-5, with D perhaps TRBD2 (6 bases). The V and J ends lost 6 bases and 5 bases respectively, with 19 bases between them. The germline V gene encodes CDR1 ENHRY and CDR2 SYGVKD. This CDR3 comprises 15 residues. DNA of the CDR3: TGTGCCATCAGGGGAGGCGGAGGCCAATCGGAGACCCAGTACTTC. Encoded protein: CAIRGGGGQSETQYF.

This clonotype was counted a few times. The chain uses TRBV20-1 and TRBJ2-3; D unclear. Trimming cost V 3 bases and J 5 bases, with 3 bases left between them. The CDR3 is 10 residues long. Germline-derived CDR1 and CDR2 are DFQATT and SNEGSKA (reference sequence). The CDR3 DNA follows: TGCAGTGCTAGTGTAGATACGCAGTATTTT. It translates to CSASVDTQYF.

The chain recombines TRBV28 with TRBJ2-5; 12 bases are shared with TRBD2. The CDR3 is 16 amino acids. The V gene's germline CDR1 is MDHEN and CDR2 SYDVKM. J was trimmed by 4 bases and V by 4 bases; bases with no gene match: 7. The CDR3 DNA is TGTGCCAGCAGTTCGGCTAGCGGGAGGGCCGCAGAGACCCAGTACTTC. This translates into CASSSASGRAAETQYF.

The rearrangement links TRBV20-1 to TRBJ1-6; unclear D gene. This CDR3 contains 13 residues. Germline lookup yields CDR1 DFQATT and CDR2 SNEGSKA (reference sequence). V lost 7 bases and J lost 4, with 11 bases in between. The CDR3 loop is CSVPGQYNSPLHF. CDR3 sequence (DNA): TGCAGTGTCCCGGGTCAATATAATTCACCCCTCCACTTT.

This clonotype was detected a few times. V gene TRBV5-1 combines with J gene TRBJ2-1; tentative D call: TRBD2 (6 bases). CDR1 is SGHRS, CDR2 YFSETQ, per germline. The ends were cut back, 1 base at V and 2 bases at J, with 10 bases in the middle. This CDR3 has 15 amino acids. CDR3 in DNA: TGCGCCAGCAGCTTGTCGGGGGAACCCTACAATGAGCAGTTCTTC. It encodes CASSLSGEPYNEQFF.

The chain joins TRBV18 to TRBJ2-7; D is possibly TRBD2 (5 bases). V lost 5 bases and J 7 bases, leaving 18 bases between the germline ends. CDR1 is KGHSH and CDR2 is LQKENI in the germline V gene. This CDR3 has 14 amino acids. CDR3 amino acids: CASSSRASEGEQYF. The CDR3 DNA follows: TGTGCCAGCTCATCGAGGGCCTCCGAGGGAGAGCAGTACTTC. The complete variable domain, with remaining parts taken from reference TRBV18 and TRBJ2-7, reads NAGVMQNPRHLVRRRGQEARLRCSPMKGHSHVYWYRQLPEEGLKFMVYLQKENIIDESGMPKERFSAEFPKEGPSILRIQQVVRGDSAAYFCASSSRASEGEQYFGPGTRLTVT.

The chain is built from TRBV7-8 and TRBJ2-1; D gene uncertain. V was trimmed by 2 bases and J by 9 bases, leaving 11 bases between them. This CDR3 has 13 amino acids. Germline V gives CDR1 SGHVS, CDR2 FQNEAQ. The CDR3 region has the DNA TGTGCCAGCAGCTTAATCGTAATAGGTGAGCAGTTCTTC. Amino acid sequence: CASSLIVIGEQFF.

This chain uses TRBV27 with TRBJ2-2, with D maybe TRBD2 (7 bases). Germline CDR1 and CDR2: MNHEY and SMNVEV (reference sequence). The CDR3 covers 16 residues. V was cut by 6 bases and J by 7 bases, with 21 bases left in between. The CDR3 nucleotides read TGTGCCAGCAGCCGGTATTTAGGGGGGGCTCACGGGGAGCTGTTTTTT. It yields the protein CASSRYLGGAHGELFF.

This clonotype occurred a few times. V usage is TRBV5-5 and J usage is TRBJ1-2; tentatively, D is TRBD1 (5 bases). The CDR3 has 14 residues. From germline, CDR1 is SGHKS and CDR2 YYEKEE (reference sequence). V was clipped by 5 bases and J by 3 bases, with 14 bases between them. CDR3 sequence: CASSFVLGDYGYTF. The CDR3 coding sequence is TGTGCCAGCAGTTTCGTCCTAGGGGACTATGGCTACACCTTC. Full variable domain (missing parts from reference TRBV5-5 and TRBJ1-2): DAGVTQSPTHLIKTRGQQVTLRCSPISGHKSVSWYQQVLGQGPQFIFQYYEKEERGRGNFPDRFSARQFPNYSSELNVNALLLGDSALYLCASSFVLGDYGYTFGSGTRLTVV.

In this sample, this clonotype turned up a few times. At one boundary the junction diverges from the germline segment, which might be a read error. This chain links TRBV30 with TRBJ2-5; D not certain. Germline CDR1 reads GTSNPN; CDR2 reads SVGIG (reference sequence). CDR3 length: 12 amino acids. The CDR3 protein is CAWSVGQESQYF. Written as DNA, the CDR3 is TGTGCCTGGAGTGTTGGGCAAGAGAGCCAGTACTTC.

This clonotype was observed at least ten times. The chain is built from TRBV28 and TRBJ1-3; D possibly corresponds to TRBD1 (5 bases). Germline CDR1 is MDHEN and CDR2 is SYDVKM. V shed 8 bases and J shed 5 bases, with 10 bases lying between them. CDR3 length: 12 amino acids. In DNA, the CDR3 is TGTGCCAGCGGGGACCTTAGAAACACCATATATTTT. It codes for CASGDLRNTIYF.